The clone carrying this TCR beta chain was recorded many times. As yet, its antigen is unknown. The source of the sample is a study of early T cells in non-severe SARS-CoV-2 infection. On the study more broadly: Sequencing used unsorted whole-blood bulk RNA, so chains lack pairing. Study observations and caveats: A preference for anti-spike CD8 responses marked VDJdb matching, which missed private and CD4 specificities.

Trimming at V came to 5 bases and at J to 3 bases, leaving 8 bases not matched to a gene. The germline V gene encodes CDR1 MNHEY and CDR2 SMNVEV (reference sequence). This CDR3 spans 15 amino acids. Individual cDNA molecules carried attached unique molecular identifiers. TCRdb fed the 5' RACE reads into MiXCR, producing one record per CDR3 protein. The data hold tens of thousands of distinct CDR3 sequences, with over 4.5% observed a single time. The sequenced material came from whole blood. The genes are TRBV27 and TRBJ2-7; 9 positions match TRBD1. The sequence was obtained from an adult who was a healthcare worker with PCR-confirmed SARS-CoV-2 infection or an uninfected control (not recorded which). CDR3 residues: CASSARTGVVYEQYF. The CDR3 DNA reads TGTGCCAGCAGTGCACGGACAGGGGTTGTCTACGAGCAGTACTTC.